This T cell receptor (beta chain) was sequenced in a study of shared clonotypes between healthy human individuals. Study at large: The study enrolled two women and a few men aged 18 to 49.

Concerning this clone: Antigen unknown.

The CDR3 is 14 amino acids. Per the germline V gene, CDR1 is GTSNPN and CDR2 is SVGIG (reference sequence). The J segment lost 4 bases and the V segment lost 2 bases, leaving 6 bases of the junction unmatched. Notes on the study in general: Clonotype sharing among donors, it was expected, would be affected by sequencing depth.

Each sorted subset replicate got 200 ng genomic DNA, roughly 27,000 genomes. In the study's own analysis: Junction-only immunoSEQ data arrived without quality scores, meaning filtering differed. This table comes from immunoSEQ multiplex PCR, and its TCRdb copy is limited to in-frame clones, with some not included. From that table come the V and J calls and clone size; the DNA was used to work out D and trimming. Of 2 million to 2.5 million clones detected, approximately 93% appear once; the ten largest clones hold about 0.39%. This clonotype was sampled from a man aged 18 to 30 in good health. Some clones in this sample may be carry-over from other donors' samples. J is TRBJ2-3 and V is TRBV30; 7 bases agree with TRBD2. Sequencing input: naive CD4+ T cells from PBMCs. Subset reported: CD45RA+ positively selected. The CDR3 DNA follows: TGTGCCTGGAGTCAGGCGGGAGCCCCAGATACGCAGTATTTT. Its protein is CAWSQAGAPDTQYF.